This T cell receptor beta chain was recorded in a study of breast tumors, draining lymph nodes, adjacent tissues. Study observations and caveats: Tumor T cell lymph node origin was a supported hypothesis, not proven. Tumor TCR diversity was below lymph nodes but above nontumor tissue. Most tumor T cells seemingly derive from lymph node, then expand in tumor.

Axillary draining lymph nodes of breast cancer patients supplied the node samples. TCRdb ran MiXCR on the multiplex PCR reads and lists one entry per CDR3 protein. In the table there are approximately 190,000 distinct CDR3 sequences, approximately 33% of which are singletons. To note about this clonotype: The antigen remains unidentified.

Specimen: axillary lymph node tissue. The receptor's source is a female donor with breast cancer. Some clones in this sample may be carry-over from other donors' samples.

The CDR3 spells CASKEDRVNSPLHF. The DNA for the CDR3 is TGTGCCAGCAAGGAGGACAGGGTGAATTCACCCCTCCACTTT. The chain employs TRBV2 and TRBJ1-6; 8 bases align to TRBD1. The V gene end was trimmed by 7 bases and the J gene end by 7 bases; junction bases not matched to a gene: 6. Germline V gene sequence: CDR1 SNHLY, CDR2 FYNNEI. The CDR3 loop spans 14 amino acids.